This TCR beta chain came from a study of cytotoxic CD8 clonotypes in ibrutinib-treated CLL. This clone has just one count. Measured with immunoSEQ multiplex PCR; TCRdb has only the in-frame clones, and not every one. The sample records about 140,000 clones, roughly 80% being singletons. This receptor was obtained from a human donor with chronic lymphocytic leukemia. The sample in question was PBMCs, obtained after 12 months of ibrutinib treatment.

The CDR3 loop reads CASSLDTGRAGELFF. The DNA for the CDR3 is TGTGCCAGCAGCTTAGATACAGGGAGGGCCGGGGAGCTGTTTTTT. V is TRBV7-9 and J is TRBJ2-2; perhaps TRBD2 as D (7 bases). This CDR3 spans 15 amino acids. With 1 base removed from V and 6 bases from J, the gap between germline ends came to 12 bases. CDR1 is SEHNR and CDR2 is FQNEAQ in the germline V gene (reference sequence).